This TCR beta chain was captured by sequencing in a study of type 1 and type 2 diabetes patients. Background on the study: From PBMCs, CD4+ and CD8+ T cells were isolated by magnetic microbeads.

Diabetic patients met standard criteria for type 1 or type 2 diabetes. Genomic DNA was the PCR template. Multiplex PCR with 30 forward and 13 reverse primers amplified the TCR beta CDR3. TCRdb independently ran MiXCR on the multiplex PCR reads; one entry per CDR3 protein. Of a few hundred thousand distinct CDR3 sequences in the sample, roughly 44% are singletons; the top ten hold about an eighth. On this clonotype: Antigen: not known.

Deletions cut 6 bases from V and 5 bases from J, with 10 bases between. The CDR3 length is 11 residues. Germline V gives CDR1 DFQATT, CDR2 SNEGSKA (reference sequence). General study findings and limits: Unmatched age and gender across groups might bias interpretation.

V and J are TRBV20-1 and TRBJ2-5; D is ambiguous. The sequencing input was peripheral blood mononuclear cells (PBMCs). This clonotype originated in a man between 18 and 35 years old with type 2 diabetes. The CDR3 DNA reads TGCAGTGCCAGTTTAGTGGAGACCCAGTACTTC. Translating gives CSASLVETQYF.